Below, one T cell receptor (beta chain) is given with its context. Its antigen is not known. The record originates from a study of brain T cells in children with intractable seizures. Findings of the study overall: Only CDR3 sequence similarity suggested viral specificity, without known HCMV serostatus. Pre-surgery blood may have been undersampled, hiding some clones.

Trimming shortened V by 9 bases and J by 7 bases, and 16 bases separated the two germline ends. Germline values: CDR1 SNHLY, CDR2 FYNNEI. The CDR3 runs to 13 residues. Libraries were prepared by immunoSEQ multiplex PCR; TCRdb keeps only in-frame clonotypes and omits some of them. The sample yields over 95,000 clones, 85% to 95% seen once. The chain uses TRBV2 and TRBJ1-3, with D maybe TRBD1 (5 bases). This TCR came from a boy younger than two with hemimegalencephaly and intractable seizures. Sequenced material: peripheral blood, taken at surgery. The DNA for the CDR3 is TGTGCCAGTGAAGCTACAGGTGGGAACACCATATATTTT. Translating it yields CASEATGGNTIYF.